The 26 T cell receptor beta chains reported below all come from one sample, sequenced in a study of T cell changes during pregnancy in multiple sclerosis. Some clones are missing from TCRdb's copy, which holds only in-frame ones; the method was immunoSEQ multiplex PCR. The repertoire consists of some 69,000 clones, with 85% to 95% occurring once and the leading ten covering 2% to 2.5%. Sequencing was performed on peripheral blood, taken in the second trimester of pregnancy. Receptor source: a female donor in good health, enrolled as a control in a pregnancy study.

V gene TRBV19 combines with J gene TRBJ2-1; the match to TRBD2 covers 12 bases. The ends lost 5 bases at V and 9 bases at J; junction bases unmatched: 11. Germline CDR1 LNHDA, CDR2 SQIVND (reference sequence). The CDR3 extends over 16 amino acids. CDR3 sequence (DNA): TGTGCCAGTAGTGCCGGACTAGCGGGACTCAACGCTGAGCAGTTCTTC. Translated, it gives CASSAGLAGLNAEQFF.

The J gene is TRBJ2-1, the V gene TRBV12-5; D is undetermined. The V end lost 5 bases, the J end lost 5 bases, and 4 bases lay between the germline ends. Germline CDR1 reads LGHNT; CDR2 reads FRNRAP. The CDR3 sequence is 11 residues long. The CDR3 DNA sequence: TGTGCTAGTGGTCCCAACAATGAGCAGTTCTTC. Translating it yields CASGPNNEQFF.

This chain links TRBV28 with TRBJ2-1, with D tentatively TRBD2 (6 bases). Trimming stripped 5 bases from V and 7 bases from J, with 18 bases between. In germline, CDR1 is MDHEN, CDR2 SYDVKM. The CDR3 loop spans 15 amino acids. The CDR3 DNA reads TGTGCCAGCAGTACTTTGGGGCTAGCGTGGAATGAGCAGTTCTTC. It translates to CASSTLGLAWNEQFF.

This clone was recorded once. The CDR3 coding sequence is TGTGCCAGCAGTCCCGGGACAGGGAACAACTATGGCTACACCTTC. Translation gives CASSPGTGNNYGYTF. The V call is TRBV7-9, the J call TRBJ1-2, with 9 bases aligning to TRBD1. V lost 6 bases to trimming and J lost 2 bases; unmatched junction nucleotides: 7. CDR1 is SEHNR, CDR2 FQNEAQ, per germline (reference sequence). The CDR3 extends over 15 amino acids.

V and J are TRBV11-2 and TRBJ2-1; 10 bases agree with TRBD1. This CDR3 contains 16 residues. Looked up from germline, CDR1 is SGHAT and CDR2 is FQNNGV. The trim removed 5 bases at V and 6 bases at J, leaving 10 bases unmatched. CDR3 coding DNA: TGTGCCAGCAGCGCCCAGACAGGGGGCTTAGGCAATGAGCAGTTCTTC. This translates into CASSAQTGGLGNEQFF.

This clone has a handful of counts. The rearrangement links TRBV30 to TRBJ2-7, with TRBD1 matching over 7 bases. Germline-derived CDR1 and CDR2 are GTSNPN and SVGIG (reference sequence). This CDR3 comprises 14 residues. The V segment lost 4 bases and the J segment 0 bases; nucleotides outside the gene matches: 6. The CDR3 bases are TGTGCCTGGATTGGGGACAGCAGCTCCTACGAGCAGTACTTC. Its protein product is CAWIGDSSSYEQYF.

V is TRBV7-2 and J is TRBJ1-2; unclear D gene. Germline V CDR1 and CDR2: SGHTA, FQGNSA. The CDR3 runs to 13 residues. V dropped 2 bases and J dropped 7 bases, with 11 bases sitting between them. CDR3 nucleotides: TGTGCCAGCAGCTTAAGTCAGGTTGGTGGCTACACCTTC. Amino acids: CASSLSQVGGYTF. The full variable domain, with the rest looked up from reference TRBV7-2 and TRBJ1-2, is GAGVSQSPSNKVTEKGKDVELRCDPISGHTALYWYRQSLGQGLEFLIYFQGNSAPDKSGLPSDRFSAERTGGSVSTLTIQRTQQEDSAVYLCASSLSQVGGYTFGSGTRLTVV.

V usage is TRBV2 and J usage is TRBJ1-1; D not resolved. The germline V and J ends were trimmed by 8 bases and 3 bases, with 13 bases remaining between them. CDR1 is SNHLY, CDR2 FYNNEI, per germline. The CDR3 runs to 13 residues. This chain's CDR3 is CASLYQEDTEAFF. The CDR3 nucleotides are TGTGCCAGCTTATATCAGGAGGACACTGAAGCTTTCTTT.

The rearrangement joins TRBV6-6 to TRBJ1-2; no clear D. The CDR3 extends over 11 amino acids. Between the trimmed V and J ends, which lost 7 bases and 4 bases, there was a span of 7 bases. In germline, CDR1 is MNHNY, CDR2 SVGAGI (reference sequence). CDR3 nucleotide sequence: TGTGCCAGCACCAGGCTCTATGGCTACACCTTC. This encodes CASTRLYGYTF.

This chain uses TRBV7-8 with TRBJ1-3; D not resolved. Trimming left V 3 bases short and J 2 bases short, with 14 bases between. CDR1 SGHVS and CDR2 FQNEAQ come from the germline V gene. The CDR3 runs to 16 residues. CDR3 protein: CASSFGRVMAGNTIYF. CDR3 DNA sequence: TGTGCCAGCAGCTTCGGGCGGGTTATGGCTGGAAACACCATATATTTT. Using reference TRBV7-8 and TRBJ1-3 for the parts outside the CDR3, the full variable domain is GAGVSQSPRYKVAKRGQDVALRCDPISGHVSLFWYQQALGQGPEFLTYFQNEAQLDKSGLPSDRFFAERPEGSVSTLKIQRTQQEDSAVYLCASSFGRVMAGNTIYFGEGSWLTVV.

V is TRBV5-8 and J is TRBJ2-1; 7 positions agree with TRBD1. Germline trimming cut 4 bases from V and 2 bases from J; bases unmatched to any gene: 6. The germline V gene encodes CDR1 SGHTS and CDR2 YDEGEE. The CDR3 is made up of 15 amino acids. The CDR3, as DNA: TGTGCCAGCAGCCGTACAGGGGTCCCCTACAATGAGCAGTTCTTC. This sequence encodes CASSRTGVPYNEQFF. The variable domain in full, completed from reference TRBV5-8 and TRBJ2-1, reads EAGVTQSPTHLIKTRGQQATLRCSPISGHTSVYWYQQALGLGLQFLLWYDEGEERNRGNFPPRFSGRQFPNYSSELNVNALELEDSALYLCASSRTGVPYNEQFFGPGTRLTVL.

The V call is TRBV4-3, the J call TRBJ2-1; 7 bases align to TRBD2. The CDR3 is 16 residues long. Germline loops: CDR1 LGHNA, CDR2 YSLEER. J lost 1 base, V lost 1 base, and 4 bases had no gene match. CDR3 amino acids: CASSQVWGGSYNEQFF. CDR3 coding DNA: TGCGCCAGCAGCCAAGTATGGGGGGGGTCCTACAATGAGCAGTTCTTC.

The rearrangement uses TRBV4-1 and TRBJ1-1, with D uncertain. From germline, CDR1 is MGHRA and CDR2 YSYEKL. Trimming left V 1 base short and J 2 bases short, with 11 bases between. The CDR3 loop spans 15 amino acids. The CDR3 region has the DNA TGCGCCAGCAGCCAAGGGCAGGCTCCTAACACTGAAGCTTTCTTT. Amino acids: CASSQGQAPNTEAFF.

Comment on this clone: Other DNA sequences in this sample translate to the same CDR3. This rearrangement joins TRBV21-1 to TRBJ1-5. TRBV21-1 counts as a pseudogene. There are 16 residues in the CDR3. In DNA, the CDR3 is TGTGCCAGCAGCAAGGCGGGGGGTGGAGGCAATCAGCCCCAGCATTTT. Translating it yields CASSKAGGGGNQPQHF.

This clone was recorded once. The V gene is TRBV19, the J gene TRBJ2-4, with TRBD2 matching 15 bases. V lost 9 bases, J lost 4 bases, and 7 bases stayed unmatched. CDR1 and CDR2 from the germline V gene are LNHDA and SQIVND (reference sequence). CDR3 length: 16 residues. The CDR3 sequence: CASRPGLAGGKNIQYF. The CDR3 DNA reads as TGTGCCAGCCGGCCGGGACTAGCGGGGGGTAAAAACATTCAGTACTTC.

The V call is TRBV11-3, the J call TRBJ1-6; possible D gene TRBD1, 5 bases. V was clipped by 0 bases and J by 0 bases, with 12 bases between them. The CDR3 is 18 amino acids. Germline values: CDR1 SGHNT, CDR2 YENEEA. CDR3 residues: CASSLDQGLGSYNSPLHF. The DNA of the CDR3 is TGTGCCAGCAGCTTAGACCAGGGTTTGGGCTCCTATAATTCACCCCTCCACTTT.

The chain has TRBV4-1 and TRBJ1-4; D may be TRBD1 (5 bases). CDR3 length: 15 residues. V shed 6 bases and J shed 8 bases, with 19 bases lying between them. Germline values: CDR1 MGHRA, CDR2 YSYEKL. Written as DNA, the CDR3 is TGCGCCAGCAGACGGTTTCGGGACGGAGGGGAAAAACTGTTTTTT. It is translated as CASRRFRDGGEKLFF.

The CDR3 sequence: CASSLSGSPGDEQFF. CDR3 DNA sequence: TGTGCCAGCAGCTTAAGTGGATCCCCGGGGGATGAGCAGTTCTTC. The chain links TRBV7-3 to TRBJ2-1; a weak D match, TRBD2 (6 bases). The CDR3 sequence is 15 residues long. The V gene's germline CDR1 is SGHTA and CDR2 FQGTGA. Trimming removed 1 base from V and 8 bases from J, with 15 bases in between.

This clone was seen just once. V and J are TRBV27 and TRBJ1-1, with D perhaps TRBD1 (6 bases). The CDR3 spans 17 residues. Germline CDR1 and CDR2: MNHEY and SMNVEV (reference sequence). Between the trimmed V and J ends, which lost 3 bases and 1 base, there was a span of 18 bases. The CDR3 protein is CASSLGGVDRTNTEAFF. CDR3 nucleotide sequence: TGTGCCAGCAGTTTGGGGGGGGTGGACAGAACGAACACTGAAGCTTTCTTT.

The chain uses TRBV10-2 and TRBJ1-1; 7 nucleotides align to TRBD1. Germline-derived CDR1 and CDR2 are WSHSY and SAAADI. The CDR3 covers 15 residues. Trimming removed 3 bases from V and 4 bases from J; junction bases left unmatched: 8. The CDR3 DNA is TGCGCCAGCAGTGAACCCGGGACAGCGCCCACTGAAGCTTTCTTT. Translation gives CASSEPGTAPTEAFF.

The chain joins TRBV29-1 to TRBJ2-4; D perhaps matches TRBD1 (6 bases). The CDR3 runs to 17 residues. Germline CDR1 reads SQVTM; CDR2 reads ANQGSEA. The V gene lost 7 bases and the J gene lost 0 bases, with 22 bases spanning the gap. CDR3 loop: CSATRLGDTVAKNIQYF. In DNA form, the CDR3 reads TGCAGCGCCACGCGCCTAGGGGACACGGTAGCCAAAAACATTCAGTACTTC.

The V and J genes are TRBV7-3 and TRBJ1-1; D is unclear. V lost 2 bases to trimming and J lost 2 bases, with 6 bases between them. This CDR3 region has 13 residues. Germline assignment: CDR1 SGHTA and CDR2 FQGTGA. The CDR3 loop reads CASSLVPNTEAFF. As DNA, the CDR3 is TGTGCCAGCAGCTTAGTCCCAAACACTGAAGCTTTCTTT.

The genes are TRBV7-9 and TRBJ2-2, with D unclear. This CDR3 is 12 amino acids long. V was cut by 5 bases and J by 5 bases, with 6 bases left in between. Looked up from germline, CDR1 is SEHNR and CDR2 is FQNEAQ (reference sequence). The CDR3 nucleotides are TGTGCCAGCAGCCCACAAACCGGGGAGCTGTTTTTT. This translates into CASSPQTGELFF.

This clone was seen a few times. This chain connects TRBV11-1 to TRBJ1-1; 9 nucleotides align to TRBD1. V lost 5 bases, J lost 3 bases, and 7 bases stayed unmatched. The CDR3 is made up of 15 amino acids. The germline CDR1 and CDR2 sequences are SGHAT and FQDESV (reference sequence). CDR3 nucleotides: TGTGCCAGCAGCCCTCAGGACAGGGGAGACACTGAAGCTTTCTTT. Translation: CASSPQDRGDTEAFF.

This clone was observed a few times. V is TRBV2 and J is TRBJ1-5, with D possibly matching TRBD1 (5 bases). V lost 6 bases and J lost 7, with 16 bases in between. Germline-derived CDR1 and CDR2 are SNHLY and FYNNEI. This CDR3 has 14 residues. The CDR3 DNA sequence: TGTGCCAGCAGGGGAGGACAAAAAAACCAGCCCCAGCATTTT. Its translation: CASRGGQKNQPQHF. The complete variable domain, with remaining parts taken from reference TRBV2 and TRBJ1-5, reads EPEVTQTPSHQVTQMGQEVILRCVPISNHLYFYWYRQILGQKVEFLVSFYNNEISEKSEIFDDQFSVERPDGSNFTLKIRSTKLEDSAMYFCASRGGQKNQPQHFGDGTRLSIL.

This chain uses TRBV29-1 with TRBJ2-7, with no clear D. The germline CDR1 and CDR2 sequences are SQVTM and ANQGSEA. The length of the CDR3 is 12 residues. The V and J ends lost 2 bases and 1 base respectively, with 6 bases between them. DNA of the CDR3: TGCAGCGTTGAACTAGGTTCCTACGAGCAGTACTTC. Amino acids: CSVELGSYEQYF.